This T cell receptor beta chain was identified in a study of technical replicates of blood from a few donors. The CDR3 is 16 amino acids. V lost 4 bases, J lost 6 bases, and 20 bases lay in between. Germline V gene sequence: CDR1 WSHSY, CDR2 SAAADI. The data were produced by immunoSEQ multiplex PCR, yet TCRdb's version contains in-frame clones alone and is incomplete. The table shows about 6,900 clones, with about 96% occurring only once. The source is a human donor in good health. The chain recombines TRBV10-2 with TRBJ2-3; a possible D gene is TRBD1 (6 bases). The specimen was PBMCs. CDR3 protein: CASSGLGAHRADTQYF. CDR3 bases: TGCGCCAGCAGTGGGTTGGGGGCCCACAGGGCCGATACGCAGTATTTT.